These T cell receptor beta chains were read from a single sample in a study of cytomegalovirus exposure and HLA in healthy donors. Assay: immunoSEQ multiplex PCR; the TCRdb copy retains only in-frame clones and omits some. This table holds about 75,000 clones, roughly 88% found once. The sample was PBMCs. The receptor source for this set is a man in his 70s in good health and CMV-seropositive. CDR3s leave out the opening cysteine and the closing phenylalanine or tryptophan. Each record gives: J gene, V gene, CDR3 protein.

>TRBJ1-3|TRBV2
ASSESRRGNTIY
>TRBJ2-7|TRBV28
ASSYLGTASYEQY
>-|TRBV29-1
SVLAGDREQY
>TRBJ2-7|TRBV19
ASSINNQGYYEQY
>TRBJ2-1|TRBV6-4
ASSVGQGNEQF
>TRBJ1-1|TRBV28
ASSSPAVNTEAF
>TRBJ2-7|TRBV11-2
ASSFLGTSGRPAYEQY
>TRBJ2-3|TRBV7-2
ASSLGLYTDTQY
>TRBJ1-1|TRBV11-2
ASSLGGYEAF
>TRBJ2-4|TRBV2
ASSPTETSGRPQTKNIQY
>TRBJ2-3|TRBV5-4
ASSYRLAGDSTDTQY
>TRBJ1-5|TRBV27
ASSLYKQAVTLWGQGSKQPQH
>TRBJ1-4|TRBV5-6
ASSLGQGGAGLF
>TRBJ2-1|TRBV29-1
SVSLAGRMNEQF
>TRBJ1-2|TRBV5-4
ASSLAPGQGGGYT
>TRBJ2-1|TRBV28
ASSLVRGGEQF
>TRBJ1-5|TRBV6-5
ASSYSQNGNQPQH
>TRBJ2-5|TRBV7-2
ASTVGRSQETQY
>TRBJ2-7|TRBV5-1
ASSWQGPRQIYYEQY
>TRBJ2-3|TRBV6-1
ASSESYGATDTQY
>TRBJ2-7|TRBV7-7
ASSPGQGVYEQY
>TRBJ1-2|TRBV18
ASSLQQGQDGGYT
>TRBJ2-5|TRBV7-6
ASSLGVAGGPQETQY
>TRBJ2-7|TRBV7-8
ASSSVTGNEQY
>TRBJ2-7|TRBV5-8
ASSLGPGQGKYEQY
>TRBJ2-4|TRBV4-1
ASSQWGAAAGTVAKNIQY
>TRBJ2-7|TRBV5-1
ASSLGDRGYEQY
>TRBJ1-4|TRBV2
ASGGPGGEKLF
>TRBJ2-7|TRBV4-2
ASSQAPGLDYGEQY
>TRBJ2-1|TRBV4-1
ASSQGLAGSYNEQF
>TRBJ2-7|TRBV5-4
ASSQSGGIDEQY
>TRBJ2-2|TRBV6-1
ASTVGQPGELF
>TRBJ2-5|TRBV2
ASSEARVAGLREQY
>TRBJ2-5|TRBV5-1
ASSLGLADMQETQY
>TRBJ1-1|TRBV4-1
ASSQDTIAGGLMNTEAF
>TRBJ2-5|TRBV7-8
ASSWGRGTDRQETQY
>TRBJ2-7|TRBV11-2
ASSPSYEQY
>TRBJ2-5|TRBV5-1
ASSLDRVGETQY
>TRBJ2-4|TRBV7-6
ASSPPGQGKNIQY
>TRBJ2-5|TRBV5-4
ATQTRDRVETQY
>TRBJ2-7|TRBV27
ASTTWARLSVEQY
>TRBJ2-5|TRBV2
ASKGGRQETQY
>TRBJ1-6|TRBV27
ASSWGGAIPNSPLH
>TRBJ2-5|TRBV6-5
ASRVDRERETQY
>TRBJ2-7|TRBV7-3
ASSLTWVGGEQY
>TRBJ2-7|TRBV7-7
ASSPNVGAGSSYEQY
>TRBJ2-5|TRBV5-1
ASSRTRLASGETQY
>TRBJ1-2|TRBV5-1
ASSPGTGVNYGYT